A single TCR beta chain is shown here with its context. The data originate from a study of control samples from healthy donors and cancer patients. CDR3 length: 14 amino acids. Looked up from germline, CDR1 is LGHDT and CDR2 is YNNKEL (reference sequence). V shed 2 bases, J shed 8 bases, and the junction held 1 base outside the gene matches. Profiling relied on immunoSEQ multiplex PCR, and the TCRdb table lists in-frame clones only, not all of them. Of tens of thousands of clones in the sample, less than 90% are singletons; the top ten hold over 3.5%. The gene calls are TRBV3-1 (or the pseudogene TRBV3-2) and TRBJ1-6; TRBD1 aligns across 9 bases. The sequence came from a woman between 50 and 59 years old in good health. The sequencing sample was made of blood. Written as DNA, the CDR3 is TGTGCCAGCAGCCAAACAGGGGGCGATTCACCCCTCCACTTT. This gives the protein CASSQTGGDSPLHF.